A single sample is the source of the 10 T cell receptor beta chains below, sequenced in a study of T-cell reconstitution after alpha-beta-depleted transplantation in children. The library targeted TCRbeta and was prepared with unique molecular identifiers. MiXCR, applied by TCRdb to the PCR reads, yields one record per CDR3 protein. The repertoire holds more than 200,000 distinct CDR3 sequences, with roughly a quarter as singletons. Sequencing used PBMCs, obtained before TCRalphabeta/CD19-depleted stem cell transplant. Receptors originate from a girl under 10 years old with Fanconi anemia, due to receive a stem cell transplant.

This clonotype has a count of ten or more. This chain joins TRBV12-3 or TRBV12-4 and TRBJ2-1, with 8 bases matching TRBD1. The V and J ends lost 6 bases and 7 bases, in that order; junction bases with no gene match: 5. The CDR3 extends over 13 amino acids. CDR3 sequence reads: CASRKQGGNEQFF. The CDR3 nucleotides read TGTGCCAGCAGAAAACAGGGGGGTAATGAGCAGTTCTTC.

V is TRBV20-1 and J is TRBJ1-5; 8 bases agree with TRBD1. CDR1 DFQATT and CDR2 SNEGSKA come from the germline V gene (reference sequence). J was trimmed by 5 bases and V by 4 bases; bases with no gene match: 7. This CDR3 is built from 14 residues. The CDR3 region has the DNA TGCAGTGCTACAACAGGGGGAGGAGATCAGCCCCAGCATTTT. Its protein is CSATTGGGDQPQHF.

The chain links TRBV5-1 to TRBJ1-2, with TRBD1 identical over 9 bases. The germline V gene has CDR1 SGHRS and CDR2 YFSETQ. The ends lost 2 bases at V and 2 bases at J; junction bases unmatched: 10. This CDR3 comprises 17 residues. This chain's CDR3 is CASSLTPGQGVNYGYTF. In DNA, the CDR3 is TGCGCCAGCAGCTTAACGCCGGGACAGGGAGTCAACTATGGCTACACCTTC.

A few counts support this clonotype. This chain connects TRBV29-1 to TRBJ1-2; the match to TRBD1 covers 7 bases. The CDR3 consists of 13 residues. Per the germline V gene, CDR1 is SQVTM and CDR2 is ANQGSEA. The V segment lost 6 bases and the J segment 7 bases; nucleotides outside the gene matches: 11. The CDR3 here is CSVAGGRRSGYTF. The CDR3 DNA reads as TGCAGCGTCGCAGGGGGAAGGAGAAGTGGCTACACCTTC.

The V call is TRBV7-9, the J call TRBJ2-1, with D hard to call. This CDR3 is built from 13 residues. The germline CDR1 and CDR2 sequences are SEHNR and FQNEAQ (reference sequence). Trimming shortened V by 5 bases and J by 5 bases, and 10 bases separated the two germline ends. The CDR3 DNA sequence: TGTGCCAGCAGCGATCCAAAGGACAATGAGCAGTTCTTC. Its translation is CASSDPKDNEQFF.

This clonotype was observed a handful of times. J is TRBJ2-3 and V is TRBV4-2; TRBD1 aligns across 11 bases. The ends lost 3 bases at V and 3 bases at J; junction bases unmatched: 8. CDR1 and CDR2 (germline): LGHNA, YNFKEQ. This CDR3 region has 17 residues. In DNA form, the CDR3 reads TGTGCCAGCAGCCACCAACCGGGACAGGGGGAAACAGATACGCAGTATTTT. Translating gives CASSHQPGQGETDTQYF.

The chain is built from TRBV5-4 and TRBJ2-3; 9 positions agree with TRBD2. The CDR3 contains 19 residues. Per germline, CDR1 SGHNT and CDR2 YYREEE (reference sequence). Trimming cost V 0 bases and J 4 bases; bases outside gene matches: 15. CDR3 protein: CASSLVALFAGGLADTQYF. In DNA, the CDR3 is TGTGCCAGCAGCTTGGTTGCTTTGTTTGCGGGAGGGCTGGCAGATACGCAGTATTTT.

A few counts support this clonotype. The V and J genes are TRBV5-1 and TRBJ1-2, with a weak D call TRBD1 (6 bases). Germline assignment: CDR1 SGHRS and CDR2 YFSETQ. The V gene lost 1 base and the J gene lost 0 bases, with 13 bases spanning the gap. The CDR3 is 16 residues long. DNA of the CDR3: TGCGCCAGCAGCTTGAAGCCAGGGGCCTCTAACTATGGCTACACCTTC. This gives the protein CASSLKPGASNYGYTF. Based on the CDR3 plus reference TRBV5-1 and TRBJ1-2, the full variable domain is KAGVTQTPRYLIKTRGQQVTLSCSPISGHRSVSWYQQTPGQGLQFLFEYFSETQRNKGNFPGRFSGRQFSNSRSEMNVSTLELGDSALYLCASSLKPGASNYGYTFGSGTRLTVV.

The chain combines TRBV5-3 with TRBJ1-2; a possible D gene is TRBD1 (6 bases). TRBV5-3 carries the ORF label, with uncertain function. The CDR3 is 14 residues long. Trimming stripped 9 bases from V and 8 bases from J, with 23 bases between. CDR3 region: CAMSLPVAGEGYTF. In DNA, the CDR3 is TGTGCCATGAGCTTGCCGGTCGCAGGGGAAGGCTACACCTTC.

The V and J genes are TRBV5-1 and TRBJ2-2; D tentatively reads TRBD1 or TRBD2 (5 bases each). Germline assignment: CDR1 SGHRS and CDR2 YFSETQ. This CDR3 comprises 14 residues. Trimming removed 4 bases at V and 4 bases at J, with 11 bases between. The CDR3 reads CASSPSGTTGELFF. DNA of the CDR3: TGCGCCAGCAGCCCCTCCGGGACCACCGGGGAGCTGTTTTTT.